One sample yielded the 23 T cell receptor beta chains listed below, sequenced in a study of vaccination and CD4 T cells after COVID-19. Cultured CD4+ T cell DNA underwent sequencing with the Oncomine TCR Beta short-read assay. TCRdb itself ran the PCR reads through MiXCR, one entry per CDR3 protein. The data contain about 15,000 distinct CDR3 sequences, about 76% of them singletons. The antigens these receptors bind are not known. Treatment here: approximately nine-day PBMC culture with coronavirus spike peptide pools or control peptides (ViraFEST assay). The sample was CD4+ T cells from blood, cultured in vitro. These receptors all come from a human donor who had recovered from COVID-19.

The chain employs TRBV27 and TRBJ2-2; 15 nucleotides agree with TRBD2. CDR3 length: 18 amino acids. Per germline, CDR1 MNHEY and CDR2 SMNVEV (reference sequence). V gave up 7 bases and J gave up 5 bases; unmatched junction bases: 11. The CDR3 sequence: CASKGWGLAGGDTGELFF. The CDR3 coding sequence is TGTGCCAGCAAGGGGTGGGGACTAGCGGGAGGAGATACCGGGGAGCTGTTTTTT.

This clonotype appeared a single time. The CDR3 DNA reads TGTGCCATACTTAGCGGGACGAACTACGAGCAGTACTTC. This codes for CAILSGTNYEQYF. The J gene is TRBJ2-7, the V gene TRBV10-3; the match to TRBD2 covers 8 bases. Germline assignment: CDR1 ENHRY and CDR2 SYGVKD. The CDR3 consists of 13 residues. The V and J ends lost 9 bases and 3 bases, in that order; junction bases with no gene match: 7.

V and J are TRBV6-2 or TRBV6-3 and TRBJ1-5; D gene ambiguous. The ends were cut back, 1 base at V and 2 bases at J, with 12 bases in the middle. The CDR3 runs to 16 residues. Germline CDR1 and CDR2: MNHEY and SVGEGT. CDR3 in amino acids: CASSYWGGIGNQPQHF. The CDR3 DNA reads TGTGCCAGCAGTTACTGGGGAGGGATTGGCAATCAGCCCCAGCATTTT.

This sequence joins TRBV12-3 or TRBV12-4 and TRBJ1-1; D gene ambiguous. V shed 3 bases and J shed 3 bases, with 8 bases lying between them. This CDR3 comprises 13 residues. The CDR3 DNA is TGTGCCAGCAGTTTGGCCATCTACACTGAAGCTTTCTTT. This translates into CASSLAIYTEAFF.

This chain uses TRBV20-1 with TRBJ1-3, with 10 bases matching TRBD1. This CDR3 has 16 residues. The V gene end was trimmed by 6 bases and the J gene end by 2 bases; junction bases not matched to a gene: 10. The germline gives CDR1 DFQATT, CDR2 SNEGSKA (reference sequence). The CDR3 DNA reads as TGCAGTGCCCCCGGACAGGGGGGGATCACTGGAAACACCATATATTTT. Protein: CSAPGQGGITGNTIYF.

The chain uses TRBV6-1 and TRBJ1-5; 9 nucleotides align to TRBD1. This CDR3 is 19 amino acids long. Germline-derived CDR1 and CDR2 are MNHNS and SASEGT. V lost 2 bases, J lost 0 bases, and 11 bases stayed unmatched. The CDR3 loop reads CASSERGQGWGNSNQPQHF. The CDR3 nucleotides read TGTGCCAGCAGTGAAAGGGGACAGGGCTGGGGTAATAGCAATCAGCCCCAGCATTTT.

The chain is built from TRBV20-1 and TRBJ2-2; 7 nucleotides line up with TRBD1. V trimming: 8 bases; J trimming: 0 bases; junction bases outside the gene matches: 6. The length of the CDR3 is 14 residues. Germline CDR1 is DFQATT and CDR2 is SNEGSKA (reference sequence). CDR3 sequence (DNA): TGCAGTACTCCCGGGACAGCGAACACCGGGGAGCTGTTTTTT. This codes for CSTPGTANTGELFF.

The chain recombines TRBV15 with TRBJ1-2; 7 bases are shared with TRBD1. V lost 2 bases to trimming and J lost 4 bases; unmatched junction nucleotides: 13. Germline loops: CDR1 LNHNV, CDR2 YYDKDF (reference sequence). The CDR3 spans 17 residues. The CDR3, as DNA: TGTGCCACCAGCAGATTACAGGGGCGCGGAGCTAGCTATGGCTACACCTTC. It is translated as CATSRLQGRGASYGYTF.

This chain uses TRBV28 with TRBJ2-2; D might be TRBD1 or TRBD2, each matching 5 bases. Germline CDR1 and CDR2: MDHEN and SYDVKM. The length of the CDR3 is 15 residues. V lost 5 bases and J 4 bases, leaving 14 bases between the germline ends. The CDR3 region has the DNA TGTGCCAGCAGTCCTACGGGGACGGCCACCGGGGAGCTGTTTTTT. Its protein is CASSPTGTATGELFF.

J is TRBJ1-2 and V is TRBV24-1, with D tentatively TRBD1 (5 bases). V dropped 9 bases and J dropped 6 bases, with 13 bases sitting between them. Germline V gene data show CDR1 as KGHDR and CDR2 as SFDVKD. The CDR3 extends over 12 amino acids. In DNA form, the CDR3 reads TGTGCCACCTCGGGTTGGGGCGATGGCTACACCTTC. Translating it yields CATSGWGDGYTF.

As to this clonotype: Mismatch with germline at one junction end may stem from a read error. The rearrangement joins TRBV7-9 to TRBJ2-5; the D call may be TRBD1 or TRBD2 (5 bases each). This CDR3 is built from 14 residues. The germline CDR1 and CDR2 sequences are SEHNR and FQNEAQ (reference sequence). CDR3 nucleotide sequence: TGTGCCAGCAGCCCCCCGGGACCGCAAGAGGCCCAGTACTTC. This encodes CASSPPGPQEAQYF.

V usage is TRBV4-3 and J usage is TRBJ2-1; 7 positions match TRBD2. V lost 0 bases, J lost 6 bases, and 11 bases stayed unmatched. From germline, CDR1 is LGHNA and CDR2 YSLEER. The CDR3 sequence is 17 residues long. DNA of the CDR3: TGCGCCAGCAGCCAAGATCAGTCGACTAGCCTTTTCAATGAGCAGTTCTTC. Amino acids: CASSQDQSTSLFNEQFF.

V usage is TRBV28 and J usage is TRBJ1-4, with 8 positions matching TRBD1. The junction had 5 bases not matched to a gene; V was cut back by 6 bases and J by 5 bases. Germline values: CDR1 MDHEN, CDR2 SYDVKM. This CDR3 spans 14 amino acids. The CDR3 nucleotides are TGTGCCAGCAGGTGGACAGGGAGAAATGAAAAACTGTTTTTT. This encodes CASRWTGRNEKLFF.

V usage is TRBV7-2 and J usage is TRBJ1-5; 9 nucleotides agree with TRBD1. Germline V lookup: CDR1 SGHTA, CDR2 FQGNSA. After removal of 1 base from V and 4 bases from J, the junction contained 5 bases not matched to a gene. The CDR3 has 16 residues. CDR3 loop: CASSLDDRGENQPQHF. The CDR3, as DNA: TGTGCCAGCAGCTTAGACGACAGGGGGGAGAATCAGCCCCAGCATTTT.

The chain carries TRBV10-1 and TRBJ2-4, with 11 bases identical to TRBD2. Germline CDR1 and CDR2: WNHNN and SYGVQD (reference sequence). The CDR3 covers 17 residues. J was trimmed by 3 bases and V by 2 bases; bases with no gene match: 6. DNA of the CDR3: TGCGCCAGCAGTGAGGGGGGACTAGCGGATCGCAAAAACATTCAGTACTTC. Amino acids: CASSEGGLADRKNIQYF.

The V and J genes are TRBV12-3 or TRBV12-4 and TRBJ1-2, with a tentative D call TRBD1 (5 bases). CDR3 length: 16 amino acids. V lost 11 bases and J 6 bases, leaving 28 bases between the germline ends. Here the CDR3 DNA reads TGTGCCGTCAAAGGGGTGGAACGGTCAGTTAATGATGGCTACACCTTC. Translation gives CAVKGVERSVNDGYTF.

This clonotype has a handful of counts. This chain joins TRBV27 and TRBJ2-5, with a weak D call TRBD2 (5 bases). Germline assignment: CDR1 MNHEY and CDR2 SMNVEV (reference sequence). This CDR3 is built from 15 residues. CDR3 amino acids: CARVFHGRLQETQYF. CDR3 sequence (DNA): TGTGCTAGAGTCTTTCATGGGAGACTCCAAGAGACCCAGTACTTC.

The chain uses TRBV24-1 and TRBJ2-7; the D is unclear. The CDR3 contains 12 residues. The germline CDR1 and CDR2 sequences are KGHDR and SFDVKD. Trimming pared 4 bases from V and 7 bases from J, leaving 10 bases between. CDR3 residues: CATSDAVGEQYF. The CDR3 DNA reads TGTGCCACCAGTGACGCCGTGGGGGAGCAGTACTTC.

This clonotype was seen more than once but under ten times. This chain links TRBV20-1 with TRBJ1-5, with D perhaps matching TRBD1 (5 bases). CDR1 is DFQATT and CDR2 is SNEGSKA in the germline V gene (reference sequence). The CDR3 consists of 12 residues. Trimming removed 2 bases from V and 4 bases from J, with 6 bases in between. This CDR3 is CSARRGNQPQHF. The CDR3 bases are TGCAGTGCTAGACGGGGGAATCAGCCCCAGCATTTT.

A remark on this clonotype: This may be a read error, as it is one base from a much larger clone. This chain uses TRBV10-3 with TRBJ1-2; D gene unclear. The germline V gene encodes CDR1 ENHRY and CDR2 SYGVKD. CDR3 length: 15 amino acids. The CDR3 bases are TGTGCCATCAGTGAGTCGTCCAGGCCCACCTATAGCTACACCTTC. This translates into CAISESSRPTYSYTF.

V gene TRBV7-9 combines with J gene TRBJ2-2; the match to TRBD2 covers 14 bases. The CDR3 is 16 amino acids. V shed 5 bases, J shed 4 bases, and the junction held 3 bases outside the gene matches. Germline CDR1 SEHNR, CDR2 FQNEAQ (reference sequence). For the CDR3, the DNA is TGTGCCAGCAGCCCGGGACTAGCGGGGGTCACCGGGGAGCTGTTTTTT. This gives the protein CASSPGLAGVTGELFF.

The rearrangement links TRBV29-1 to TRBJ1-1; maybe TRBD1 (6 bases). The CDR3 length is 11 residues. The germline gives CDR1 SQVTM, CDR2 ANQGSEA. Here the CDR3 reads CSLGGPTEAFF. CDR3 bases: TGCAGTCTGGGGGGCCCAACTGAAGCTTTCTTT.

V usage is TRBV24-1 and J usage is TRBJ2-1, with a possible D match to TRBD1 (5 bases). The CDR3 is made up of 15 amino acids. Germline CDR1 reads KGHDR; CDR2 reads SFDVKD. V lost 2 bases and J lost 2, with 9 bases in between. The CDR3 DNA is TGTGCCACCAGTGATTCAGGGAAAACCTACAATGAGCAGTTCTTC. It codes for CATSDSGKTYNEQFF.